The present T cell receptor beta chain was sequenced within a study of cytomegalovirus exposure and HLA in healthy donors (TCRdb year 2017). General notes on the study: An earlier analysis of 587 of the donors reported 250 to 300 Gb of sequence data and 117 million unique TCR beta sequences obtained from approximately 180 million T cells. Roughly 300 gigabases of sequencing data and around 85 million unique TCR sequences made up an early release that covered around 640 HLA-typed donors. Of the approximately 400 genotyped donors, 81% were placed in the genetic ancestry cluster associated with self-reported Caucasian donors. The study aimed to test whether signatures of past pathogen exposure could be identified by cataloging public T cell receptors. The study used immunosequencing to profile the T cell repertoires of 666 subjects and linked those repertoires to cytomegalovirus serostatus. Besides the first cohort of roughly 660 subjects, a separate validation cohort made up of roughly 120 different subjects was used. High-throughput TCR immunosequencing, statistical association of individual TCRs with disease status, and machine learning were combined to predict cytomegalovirus infection status. To study patterns of TCR occurrence, a later analysis re-analyzed previously published TCR beta repertoires from 650 to 750 donors and added high-resolution HLA genotyping. The later analysis used no new phenotypic data to find candidate immune exposures, relying instead on TCR beta sequences and their occurrence across donors. To decide whether each TCR beta V gene segment behaved as functional or pseudogenic, an earlier analysis of 587 of the donors relied on high-throughput TCR beta sequencing. Donor age, sex, ethnicity and CMV serostatus were collected together with the repertoire data. A later genetic analysis took genome-wide SNP genotypes for 398 of the 666 donors and used that subset as a discovery cohort. All discovery cohort repertoires had been generated using a single sequencing platform. Class I and class II HLA loci were covered by the typing at four-digit resolution. Typing coverage varied by locus: roughly 629-640 donors for A, B, C, DRB1 and DQB1; about 520 for DQA1; about 570 for DPA1; approximately 450 for DPB1. Several DR-DQ haplotypes were treated as single units for association and clustering because of strong linkage in the cohort. Among over 350 genotyped donors of the cohort, an average of around 240,000 unique TCR beta nucleotide sequences were sequenced per donor, about a sixth of them non-productive. What the work shows at the level of the full study, not this receptor alone: In a later genetic analysis, fewer N-insertions in productive TCRs were reported among donors in an Asian-associated ancestry cluster than the 666-donor mean. According to a later analysis, TCR association rates differed among HLA loci, with DRB1 alleles showing the most associated TCRs and HLA-C alleles showing the fewest. V-gene and J-gene trimming of TCR beta chains was associated with a missense DCLRE1C variant in a later genetic analysis, and the association was replicated in an independent cohort. Specific HLA alleles were associated with 15,000 to 20,000 TCR beta sequences at a false discovery rate of 0.05 in a later analysis. In this cohort, only TCR beta chains were sequenced, and detectable features were limited by the absence of alpha or paired-chain data. It was suggested by the authors that the approach could potentially be generalized to other disease states and immunological phenotypes. Because counts were too low, some 16 rarely observed V segments, including chromosome 9 orphons, were excluded from the earlier analysis of around 590 of the donors. A cluster of highly shared sequence variants was judged likely to be a technical artifact of the sequencing pipeline. Compared with equally common non-associated chains, HLA-associated TCR beta chains in a later analysis were more clonally expanded and had lower generation probabilities. Assigning TCR associations to individual alleles was difficult when HLA alleles, especially DR and DQ, strongly co-occurred. According to a later analysis, parvovirus B19, influenza, CMV and Epstein-Barr virus appeared linked to several top co-occurrence clusters. A later analysis found that most CMV-associated TCR beta chains appeared HLA-restricted, with HLA associations seemingly driven largely by CMV exposure. Most TCR sequences were seen in very few donors, while some public TCRs were found in many individuals. Presence/absence analyses assumed roughly uniform sequencing depth across donors, an assumption that may not hold. Linkage disequilibrium might explain the correlated functional status among segregating V segments, but an unknown experimental factor could not be ruled out. Some IMGT-functional V segments, including TRBV6-2 and TRBV6-3, could not be distinguished by the 87-base-pair reads and were therefore excluded. In both the original and validation cohorts, the classifier was reported to diagnose cytomegalovirus status with high specificity and sensitivity. Three of the identified cytomegalovirus-associated TCR beta chains were confirmed in vitro to be specific for cytomegalovirus antigens. Because HLA typing was missing for some donors at each locus, association tests included only the typed subset. A further reported finding was that TCR beta sequences accurately predicted the HLA-A and HLA-B alleles for most subjects in the first cohort. The only immune exposure information available for the cohort was CMV serostatus. In the study, 150 to 200 TCR beta chains were listed as associated with cytomegalovirus. In an earlier analysis of over 550 of the donors, most TCR beta V segments were observed in productive rearrangements about 87% or about 30% of the time, broadly matching IMGT annotations.

Library prep was done by the immunoSEQ multiplex PCR assay. A mixture of 60 forward primers for TCR Vbeta segments and 13 reverse primers for TCR Jbeta segments was used in the multiplex PCR. A multiplex PCR assay on genomic DNA amplified the CDR3 region of rearranged TCR beta genes. The amplified TCR beta libraries were sequenced on the Illumina HiSeq System as 87-base-pair reads. As for the authors' bioinformatics: A later analysis counted some 74 million unique TCR beta chains across the 500 to 850 repertoires, and 10 million to 11 million of these chains were shared by at least two donors. A nearest-neighbor algorithm error-corrected the raw reads and collapsed the reads into unique sequences, merging closely related sequences to remove PCR and sequencing errors. CDR3 sequences were aligned to IMGT reference sequences to assign V, D and J gene segments. For a sequence to be retained, at least a six-nucleotide match to both a V gene segment and a J gene segment was required. Rearrangements were classified as productive when the CDR3 lacked stop codons and remained in frame with V and J, and all other rearrangements were classified as non-productive. Following IMGT convention, CDR3 was defined as the stretch from the second conserved V-encoded cysteine up to the conserved J-encoded phenylalanine. Sequences without an unambiguous match to a single V gene segment were excluded from the earlier analysis of several hundred of the donors. In an earlier analysis of around 590 of the donors, a V segment was called functional when productive rearrangements were above 56.7%, and segregating when the standard deviation between donors exceeded 5%. A statistical classification framework was built to diagnose cytomegalovirus status from the catalog of TCR beta chain sequences. In a later analysis, V and J genes were assigned by comparing TCR nucleotide sequences against IMGT/GENE-DB human TR gene sequences. A later analysis assigned CDR3 sequences and most-parsimonious VDJ recombination scenarios with the TCRdist pipeline. In a later analysis, each TCR beta chain was defined by its CDR3 amino acid sequence together with its V-gene family, and reads lacking a unique V-gene family were excluded. To address suspected cross-contamination and a sequencing artifact, a later analysis removed around 590 highly shared, low-generation-probability nucleotide sequences. A later analysis calculated a clonal expansion index for each public chain from normalized within-repertoire ranks of inferred template counts. In a later analysis, generation probabilities were computed using a VDJ recombination model fitted to out-of-frame rearrangements, and the results were checked against IGoR. A later analysis scored TCR-TCR, TCR-HLA and TCR-CMV co-occurrence with hypergeometric tests, applying a repertoire-size bias correction to TCR pairs. False discovery rates were estimated in a later analysis by permuting HLA or CMV assignments 20 times. A later analysis grouped co-occurring TCRs with DBSCAN, adding TCRdist sequence similarity when clustering within HLA-allele-positive subsets. Co-occurrence clustering excluded repertoires with fewer than 30,000 or more than 120,000 public chains, plus five with anomalous nucleotide sharing. In its TCRdb copy, this immuneACCESS table keeps in-frame sequences only and misses some clones. Where compared with another copy, unresolved V genes explain less than half of these, and the others have no known cause. V and J calls plus clone size are reproduced from that table; the DNA served to infer D and trimming. The sample profile shows over 45,000 clones; about 80% of them were found once. The ten largest clones represent around 4.1% of the sample.

Sequences SGHAT (CDR1) and FQNNGV (CDR2) are obtained from the germline V gene. Taken from cysteine to phenylalanine, the CDR3 has 14 residues. Only CDR3 DNA is held: 42 bases, read in frame from base 1. The junction carries 10 bases between V and J, which are trimmed by 1 base and 6 bases respectively. In total, 600 or so healthy bone marrow donors made up the cohort. Cohort members were all nominally healthy when sampled, although unrecorded immune exposures were likely present. The donor was CMV seronegative and was included in the group of 352 seronegative cohort members. A peripheral blood sample was collected from each donor, and TCR beta sequencing was performed on peripheral blood mononuclear cells. The Qiagen DNeasy Blood Extraction Kit was used to extract genomic DNA from the blood cell samples. In regard to this clone: Its antigen remains undetermined. Qualities for individual bases were not recorded, and no much larger clone is one base off.

The sequence derives from a man younger than 40 in good health and CMV-seronegative. The chain links TRBV11-2 with TRBJ2-1; possibly the D gene is TRBD2, per 5 matching bases. Sequencing was carried out using PBMCs. The sequenced DNA: TGTGCCAGCAGCTTAGTTACTAGGAGCAATGAGCAGTTCTTC. Translation gives CASSLVTRSNEQFF.